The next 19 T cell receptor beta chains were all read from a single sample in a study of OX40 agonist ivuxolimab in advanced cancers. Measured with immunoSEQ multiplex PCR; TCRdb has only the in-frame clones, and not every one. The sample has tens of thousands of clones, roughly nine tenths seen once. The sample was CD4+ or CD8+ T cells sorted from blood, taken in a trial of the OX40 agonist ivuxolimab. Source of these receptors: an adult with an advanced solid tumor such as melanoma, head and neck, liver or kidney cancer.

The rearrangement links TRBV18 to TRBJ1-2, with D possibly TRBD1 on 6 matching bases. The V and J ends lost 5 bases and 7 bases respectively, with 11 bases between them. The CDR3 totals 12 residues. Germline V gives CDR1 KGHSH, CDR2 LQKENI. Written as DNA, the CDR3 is TGTGCCAGCTCAGCGGACAGACGTGGCTACACCTTC. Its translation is CASSADRRGYTF.

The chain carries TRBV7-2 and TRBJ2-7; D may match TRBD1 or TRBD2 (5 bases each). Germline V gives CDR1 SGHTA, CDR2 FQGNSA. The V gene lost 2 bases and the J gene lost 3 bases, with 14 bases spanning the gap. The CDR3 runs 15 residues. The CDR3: CASSLPGQGRYEQYF. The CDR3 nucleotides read TGTGCCAGCAGCTTACCGGGGCAGGGACGCTACGAGCAGTACTTC.

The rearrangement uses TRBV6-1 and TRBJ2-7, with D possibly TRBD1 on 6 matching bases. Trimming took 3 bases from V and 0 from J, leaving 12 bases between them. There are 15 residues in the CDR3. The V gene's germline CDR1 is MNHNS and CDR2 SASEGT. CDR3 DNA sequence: TGTGCCAGCAGTGAGGAGCAGGGGAGCTCCTACGAGCAGTACTTC. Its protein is CASSEEQGSSYEQYF.

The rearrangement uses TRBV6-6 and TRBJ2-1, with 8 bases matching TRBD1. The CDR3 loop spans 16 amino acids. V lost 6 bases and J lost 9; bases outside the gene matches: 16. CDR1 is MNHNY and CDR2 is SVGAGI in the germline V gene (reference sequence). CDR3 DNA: TGTGCCAGCAGACCCAACAGGGGGAGGAGCTCCGGTGAGCAGTTCTTC. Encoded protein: CASRPNRGRSSGEQFF.

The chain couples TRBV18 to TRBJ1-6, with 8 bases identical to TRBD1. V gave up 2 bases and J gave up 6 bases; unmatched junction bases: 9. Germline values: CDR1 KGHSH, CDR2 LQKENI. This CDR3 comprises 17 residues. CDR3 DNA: TGTGCCAGCTCACCAAATCTAGGGCAGGGGGCTAATTCACCCCTCCACTTT. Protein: CASSPNLGQGANSPLHF.

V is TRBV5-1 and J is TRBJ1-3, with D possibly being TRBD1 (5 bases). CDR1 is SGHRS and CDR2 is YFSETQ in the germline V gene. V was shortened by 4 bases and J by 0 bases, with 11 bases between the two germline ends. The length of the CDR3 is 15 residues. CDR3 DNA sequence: TGCGCCAGCAGCCTAGGGACGGGCTCTGGAAACACCATATATTTT. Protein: CASSLGTGSGNTIYF.

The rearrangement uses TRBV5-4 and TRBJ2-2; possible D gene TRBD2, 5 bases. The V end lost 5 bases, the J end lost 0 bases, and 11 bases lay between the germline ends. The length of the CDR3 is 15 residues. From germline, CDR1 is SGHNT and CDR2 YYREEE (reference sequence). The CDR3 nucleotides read TGTGCCAGCAGAAGGACGGGAACGAACACCGGGGAGCTGTTTTTT. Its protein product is CASRRTGTNTGELFF.

The CDR3: CASSSPVSTDTQYF. In nucleotides, the CDR3 is TGCGCCAGCAGCTCCCCAGTTAGCACAGATACGCAGTATTTT. This chain connects TRBV5-1 to TRBJ2-3; the D is unclear. The CDR3 consists of 14 residues. With 3 bases removed from V and 0 bases from J, the gap between germline ends came to 8 bases. CDR1 is SGHRS and CDR2 is YFSETQ in the germline V gene.

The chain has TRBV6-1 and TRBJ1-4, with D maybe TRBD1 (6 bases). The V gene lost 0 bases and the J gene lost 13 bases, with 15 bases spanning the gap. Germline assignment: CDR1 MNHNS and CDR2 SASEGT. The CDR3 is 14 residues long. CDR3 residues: CASSEAGRQGGLFF. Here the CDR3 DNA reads TGTGCCAGCAGTGAAGCTGGCAGACAAGGGGGACTGTTTTTT.

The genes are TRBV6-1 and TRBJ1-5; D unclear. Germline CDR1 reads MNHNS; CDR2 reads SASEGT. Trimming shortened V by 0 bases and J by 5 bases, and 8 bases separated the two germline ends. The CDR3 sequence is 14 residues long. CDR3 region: CASSEARGDQPQHF. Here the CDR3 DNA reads TGTGCCAGCAGTGAAGCCCGGGGAGATCAGCCCCAGCATTTT.

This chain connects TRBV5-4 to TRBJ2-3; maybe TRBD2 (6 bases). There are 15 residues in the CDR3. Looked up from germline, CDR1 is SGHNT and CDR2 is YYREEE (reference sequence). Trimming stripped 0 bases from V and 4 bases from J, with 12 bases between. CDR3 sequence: CASSLEVGSADTQYF. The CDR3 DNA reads TGTGCCAGCAGCTTGGAGGTCGGGAGCGCAGATACGCAGTATTTT.

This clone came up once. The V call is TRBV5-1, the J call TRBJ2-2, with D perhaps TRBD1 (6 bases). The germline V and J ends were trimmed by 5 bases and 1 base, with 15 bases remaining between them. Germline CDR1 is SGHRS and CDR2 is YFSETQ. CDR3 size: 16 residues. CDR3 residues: CASRWTAARNTGELFF. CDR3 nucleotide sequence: TGCGCCAGCAGGTGGACAGCGGCGAGGAACACCGGGGAGCTGTTTTTT.

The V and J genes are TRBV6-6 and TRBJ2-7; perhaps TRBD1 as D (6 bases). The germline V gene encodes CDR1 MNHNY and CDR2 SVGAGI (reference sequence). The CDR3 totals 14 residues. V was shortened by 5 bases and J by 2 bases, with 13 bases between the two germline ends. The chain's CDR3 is CASSGTPKPYEQYF. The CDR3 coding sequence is TGTGCCAGCAGTGGGACACCAAAGCCCTACGAGCAGTACTTC.

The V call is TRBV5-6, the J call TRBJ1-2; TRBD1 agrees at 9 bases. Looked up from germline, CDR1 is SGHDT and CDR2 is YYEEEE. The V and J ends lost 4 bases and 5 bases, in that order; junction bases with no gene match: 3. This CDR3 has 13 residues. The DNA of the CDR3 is TGTGCCAGCAGCCGGGGACAGGGTTATGGCTACACCTTC. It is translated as CASSRGQGYGYTF.

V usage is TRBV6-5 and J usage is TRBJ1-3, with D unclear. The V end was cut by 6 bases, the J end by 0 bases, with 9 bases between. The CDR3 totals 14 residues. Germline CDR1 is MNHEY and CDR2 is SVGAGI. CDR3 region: CASSPARSGNTIYF. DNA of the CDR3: TGTGCCAGCAGCCCCGCCCGCTCTGGAAACACCATATATTTT.

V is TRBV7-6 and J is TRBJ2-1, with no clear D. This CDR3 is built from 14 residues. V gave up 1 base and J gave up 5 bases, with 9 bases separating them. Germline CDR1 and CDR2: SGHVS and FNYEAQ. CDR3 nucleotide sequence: TGTGCCAGCAGCTTAGGGACGAAGAACAATGAGCAGTTCTTC. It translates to CASSLGTKNNEQFF.

The CDR3 sequence: CASSYSVRGGNSPLHF. CDR3 in DNA: TGTGCCAGCAGTTACAGTGTTAGGGGCGGGAATTCACCCCTCCACTTT. The chain combines TRBV6-5 with TRBJ1-6; D possibly corresponds to TRBD1 (5 bases). V was clipped by 2 bases and J by 7 bases, with 15 bases between them. CDR1 and CDR2 (germline): MNHEY, SVGAGI. The length of the CDR3 is 16 residues.

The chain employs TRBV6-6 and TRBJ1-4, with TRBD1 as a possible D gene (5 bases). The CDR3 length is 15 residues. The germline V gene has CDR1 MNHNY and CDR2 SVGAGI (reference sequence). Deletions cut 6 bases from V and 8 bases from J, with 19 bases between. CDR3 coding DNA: TGTGCCAGCAGCACTTATTCGGCTCGGGGCGAAAAACTGTTTTTT. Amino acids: CASSTYSARGEKLFF.

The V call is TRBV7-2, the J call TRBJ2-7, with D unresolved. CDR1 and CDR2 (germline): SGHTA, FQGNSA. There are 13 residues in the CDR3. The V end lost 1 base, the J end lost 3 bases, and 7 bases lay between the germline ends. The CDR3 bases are TGTGCCAGCAGCTTAGGTTGGGACTACGAGCAGTACTTC. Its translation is CASSLGWDYEQYF. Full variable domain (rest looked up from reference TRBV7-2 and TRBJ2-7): GAGVSQSPSNKVTEKGKDVELRCDPISGHTALYWYRQSLGQGLEFLIYFQGNSAPDKSGLPSDRFSAERTGGSVSTLTIQRTQQEDSAVYLCASSLGWDYEQYFGPGTRLTVT.